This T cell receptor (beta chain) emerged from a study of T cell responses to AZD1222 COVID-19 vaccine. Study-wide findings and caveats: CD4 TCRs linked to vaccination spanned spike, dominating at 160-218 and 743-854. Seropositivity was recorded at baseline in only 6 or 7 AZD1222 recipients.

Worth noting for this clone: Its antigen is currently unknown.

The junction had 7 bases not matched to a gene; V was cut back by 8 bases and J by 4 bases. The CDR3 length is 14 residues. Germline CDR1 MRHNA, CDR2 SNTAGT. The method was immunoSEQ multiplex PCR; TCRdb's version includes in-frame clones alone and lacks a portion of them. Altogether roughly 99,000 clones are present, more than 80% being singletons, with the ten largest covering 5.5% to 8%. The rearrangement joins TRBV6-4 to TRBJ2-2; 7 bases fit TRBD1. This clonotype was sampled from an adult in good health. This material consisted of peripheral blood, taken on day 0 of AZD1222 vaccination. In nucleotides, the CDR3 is TGTGCCAGCGGCAGGGGGTGGGGCACCGGGGAGCTGTTTTTT. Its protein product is CASGRGWGTGELFF.